These T cell receptor beta chains were read from a single sample in a study of T cell repertoires in cytomegalovirus infection. These receptors' antigens are unknown. From the reads, TCRdb called clonotypes with MiXCR, one entry per CDR3 protein. The sample records fewer than 30,000 distinct CDR3 sequences, 20% to 25% being singletons. This sample comprised CD8+ T cells from cultured PBMCs, obtained from culture after CMV antigen stimulation. The receptor source for this set is a human donor in good health (CMV status not recorded). Some clones in this sample may be carry-over from other donors' samples. Both conserved end residues are part of each CDR3. Fields, in order: V gene, J gene, D gene, clone size, CDR3 DNA, CDR3 protein. The D gene is left open where the match is weak. For some rows the clone size is stated as once, few or many, or as a class when expanded; others skip it.

v_call: TRBV18
j_call: TRBJ1-6
d_call: NA
clone_size: NA
cdr3_nt: TGTGCCAGCTCACCCTATAATTCACCCCTCCACTTT
cdr3_aa: CASSPYNSPLHF

v_call: TRBV11-2
j_call: TRBJ2-7
d_call: TRBD2
clone_size: many
cdr3_nt: TGTGCCAGCAGTGTCGGCACTAGCGGGGAAAGTTACTTC
cdr3_aa: CASSVGTSGESYF

v_call: TRBV6-1
j_call: TRBJ2-1
d_call: TRBD1
clone_size: few
cdr3_nt: TGTGCCAGCAGGGGCCGGGACAGCTCCTACAATGAGCAGTTCTTC
cdr3_aa: CASRGRDSSYNEQFF

v_call: TRBV4-1
j_call: TRBJ2-1
d_call: TRBD1
clone_size: few
cdr3_nt: TGCGCCAGCAGCCAGTCACAGGGGGCGAACAATGAGCAGTTCTTC
cdr3_aa: CASSQSQGANNEQFF

v_call: TRBV7-9
j_call: TRBJ2-3
d_call: NA
clone_size: few
cdr3_nt: TGTGCCAGCAGCTTAAGGAAGGGGGTGGGGACCAGCACAGATACGCAGTATTTT
cdr3_aa: CASSLRKGVGTSTDTQYF

v_call: TRBV12-3/TRBV12-4
j_call: TRBJ2-3
d_call: TRBD2
clone_size: many
cdr3_nt: TGTGCCAGCAGCTCCCAAGCGGGGGGCCTGGATACGCAGTATTTT
cdr3_aa: CASSSQAGGLDTQYF

v_call: TRBV7-6
j_call: TRBJ2-7
d_call: NA
clone_size: NA
cdr3_nt: TGTGCCAGCAGCGACTCGACAGGCCGCGCGGGAGACTACGAGCAGTACTTC
cdr3_aa: CASSDSTGRAGDYEQYF

v_call: TRBV7-8
j_call: TRBJ1-6
d_call: NA
clone_size: many
cdr3_nt: TGTGCCAGCAGCTTCGGGCAGTCGGGGAATTCACCCCTCCACTTT
cdr3_aa: CASSFGQSGNSPLHF

v_call: TRBV7-2
j_call: TRBJ2-7
d_call: TRBD2
clone_size: many
cdr3_nt: TGTGCCAGCAGCTTAATCGGCCTAGCGGGGCCCCCCAAGCAGTACTTC
cdr3_aa: CASSLIGLAGPPKQYF

v_call: TRBV27
j_call: TRBJ2-7
d_call: NA
clone_size: many
cdr3_nt: TGTGCCAGCAGTTTACGACCCATGGACGAGCAGTACTTC
cdr3_aa: CASSLRPMDEQYF

v_call: TRBV28
j_call: TRBJ1-1
d_call: NA
clone_size: NA
cdr3_nt: TGTGCCAGCAGTTTAGAATTTCTCCCAAGTAGGGACACTGAAGCTTTCTTT
cdr3_aa: CASSLEFLPSRDTEAFF

v_call: TRBV7-2
j_call: TRBJ2-2
d_call: TRBD2
clone_size: many
cdr3_nt: TGTGCCAGCAGCCTACTCCCCCGGGCTAGCGGGGGGGCCGGGGAGCTGTTTTTT
cdr3_aa: CASSLLPRASGGAGELFF

v_call: TRBV7-9
j_call: TRBJ2-1
d_call: NA
clone_size: NA
cdr3_nt: TGTGCCAGCAGCTTCAGGGACGGTTACAATGAGCAGTTCTTC
cdr3_aa: CASSFRDGYNEQFF

v_call: TRBV5-1
j_call: TRBJ2-2
d_call: TRBD1
clone_size: NA
cdr3_nt: TGCGCCAGCAGCTTGGGCACAGGGGGCACGAGCACCGGGGAGCTGTTTTTT
cdr3_aa: CASSLGTGGTSTGELFF

v_call: TRBV12-3/TRBV12-4
j_call: TRBJ2-7
d_call: NA
clone_size: NA
cdr3_nt: TGTGCCAGCAGGGTGGGCCTCTACGAGCAGTACTTC
cdr3_aa: CASRVGLYEQYF

v_call: TRBV28
j_call: TRBJ2-7
d_call: TRBD1
clone_size: few
cdr3_nt: TGTGCCAGCAGTTTCTATGCGGGACAGGGGTTGGGCGAGCAGTACTTC
cdr3_aa: CASSFYAGQGLGEQYF